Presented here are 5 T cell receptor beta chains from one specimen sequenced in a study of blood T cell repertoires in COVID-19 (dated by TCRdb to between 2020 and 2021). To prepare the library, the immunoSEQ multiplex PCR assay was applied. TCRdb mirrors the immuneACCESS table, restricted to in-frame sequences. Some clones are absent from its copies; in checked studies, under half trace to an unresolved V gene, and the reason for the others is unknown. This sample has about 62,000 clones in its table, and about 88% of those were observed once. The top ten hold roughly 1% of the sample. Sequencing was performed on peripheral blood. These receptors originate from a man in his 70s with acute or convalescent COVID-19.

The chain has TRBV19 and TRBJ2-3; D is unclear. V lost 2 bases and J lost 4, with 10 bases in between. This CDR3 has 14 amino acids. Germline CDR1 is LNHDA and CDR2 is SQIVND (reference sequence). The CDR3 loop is CASSISGGADTQYF. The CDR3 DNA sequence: TGTGCCAGTAGTATATCAGGTGGCGCAGATACGCAGTATTTT.

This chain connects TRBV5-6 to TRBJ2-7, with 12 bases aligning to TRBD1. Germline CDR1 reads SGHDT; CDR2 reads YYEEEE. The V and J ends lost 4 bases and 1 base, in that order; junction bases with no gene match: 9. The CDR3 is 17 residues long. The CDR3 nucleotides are TGTGCCAGCAGCGGGGACAGGGGGCTTCTTGCTTCCTACGAGCAGTACTTC. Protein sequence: CASSGDRGLLASYEQYF.

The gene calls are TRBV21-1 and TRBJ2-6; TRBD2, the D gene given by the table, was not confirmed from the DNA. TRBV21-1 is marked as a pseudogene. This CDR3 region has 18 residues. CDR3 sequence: CASSKRLLAHSGANVLTF. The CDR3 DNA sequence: TGTGCCAGCAGCAAAAGGTTACTAGCCCACTCTGGGGCCAACGTCCTGACTTTC.

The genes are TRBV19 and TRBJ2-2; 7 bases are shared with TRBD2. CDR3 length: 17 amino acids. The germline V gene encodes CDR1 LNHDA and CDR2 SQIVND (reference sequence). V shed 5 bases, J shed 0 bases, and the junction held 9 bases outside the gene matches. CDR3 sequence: CASSVPGLAANTGELFF. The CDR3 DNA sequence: TGTGCCAGTAGTGTCCCTGGTCTAGCGGCGAACACCGGGGAGCTGTTTTTT.

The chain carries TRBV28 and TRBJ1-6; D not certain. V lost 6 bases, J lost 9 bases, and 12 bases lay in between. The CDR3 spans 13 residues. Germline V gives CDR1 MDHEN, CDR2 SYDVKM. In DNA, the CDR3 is TGTGCCAGCAGCGGAGGGAACGGTTCACCCCTCCACTTT. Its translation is CASSGGNGSPLHF.